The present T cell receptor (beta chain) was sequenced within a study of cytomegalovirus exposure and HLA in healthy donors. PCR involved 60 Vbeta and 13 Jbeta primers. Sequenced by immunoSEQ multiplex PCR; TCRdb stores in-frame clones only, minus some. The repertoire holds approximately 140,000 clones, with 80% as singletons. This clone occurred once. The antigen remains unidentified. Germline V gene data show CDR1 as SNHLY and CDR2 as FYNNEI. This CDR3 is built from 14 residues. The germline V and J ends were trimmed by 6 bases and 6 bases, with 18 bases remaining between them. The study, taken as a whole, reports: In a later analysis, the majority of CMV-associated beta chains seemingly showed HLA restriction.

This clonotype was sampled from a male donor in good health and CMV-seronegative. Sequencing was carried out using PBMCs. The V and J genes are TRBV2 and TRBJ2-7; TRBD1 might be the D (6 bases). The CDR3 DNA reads TGTGCCAGCAGAGGTAGTGTAAGGGGGTCCGAGCAGTACTTC. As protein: CASRGSVRGSEQYF.